This TCR beta chain is drawn from a study of CD8 T cells in Susac syndrome. The CDR3 length is 16 residues. V dropped 2 bases and J dropped 5; count of bases not matched to a gene: 11. The germline V gene has CDR1 MNHNS and CDR2 SASEGT. RNA in amounts of about 0.5 to 1 ug was reverse transcribed with random hexamers. MiXCR, run by TCRdb on the immunoSEQ multiplex PCR reads, gives a single entry per CDR3 protein. The table lists approximately 110,000 distinct CDR3 sequences, roughly 96% of them singletons. The sample was CD4+ T cells from PBMCs. The sequence was collected from a human donor in good health. V and J are TRBV6-1 and TRBJ2-5; TRBD2 matches at 7 bases. The CDR3, as DNA: TGTGCCAGCAGTGAACTCATTGGGCAGGGAGGGGAGACCCAGTACTTC. Its translation is CASSELIGQGGETQYF.